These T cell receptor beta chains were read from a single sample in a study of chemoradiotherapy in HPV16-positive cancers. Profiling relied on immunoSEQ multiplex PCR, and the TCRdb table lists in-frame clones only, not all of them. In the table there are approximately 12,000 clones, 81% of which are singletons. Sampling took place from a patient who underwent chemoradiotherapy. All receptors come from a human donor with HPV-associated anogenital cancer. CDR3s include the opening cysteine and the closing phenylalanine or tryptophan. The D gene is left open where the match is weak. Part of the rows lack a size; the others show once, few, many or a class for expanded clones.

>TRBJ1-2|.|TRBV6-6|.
TGTGCCAGCAGCCCCGCCACAAGCTATGGCTACACCTTC
CASSPATSYGYTF
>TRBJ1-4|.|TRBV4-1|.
TGCGCCAGCAGCCGATCCCGAGACCCCAGCAATGAAAAACTGTTTTTT
CASSRSRDPSNEKLFF
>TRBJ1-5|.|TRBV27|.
TGTGCCAGCAGTTCGGATAGCAATCAGCCCCAGCATTTT
CASSSDSNQPQHF
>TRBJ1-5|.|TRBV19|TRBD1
TGTGCCAGTACTCGACAGGGGGCGCTTGGTCCTCAGCCCCAGCATTTT
CASTRQGALGPQPQHF
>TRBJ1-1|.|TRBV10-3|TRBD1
TGTGCCATCAGCACTCCTGAGACAGGGGGTTGGACTGAAGCTTTCTTT
CAISTPETGGWTEAFF
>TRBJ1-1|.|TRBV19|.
TGTGCCAGTCGAGTACAGGGAACGAACACTGAAGCTTTCTTT
CASRVQGTNTEAFF
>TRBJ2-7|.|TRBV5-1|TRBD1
TGCGCCAGCAGCTTGGCCCCGCGGACAGGGGGCGCTTCCTACGAGCAGTACTTC
CASSLAPRTGGASYEQYF
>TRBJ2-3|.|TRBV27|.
TGTGCCAGCAGTTCACACCATGGGATACAGGGGAGGACAGATACGCAGTATTTT
CASSSHHGIQGRTDTQYF
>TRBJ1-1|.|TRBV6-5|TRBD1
TGTGCCAGCAGTTTCGACAGGGGAAGCCTTTGGGCTTTCTTT
CASSFDRGSLWAFF
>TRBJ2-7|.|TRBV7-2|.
TGTGCCAGCAGCACCCGGCTAGGAGGGGCGGTGTACGAGCAGTACTTC
CASSTRLGGAVYEQYF
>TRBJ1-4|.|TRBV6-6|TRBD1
TGTGCCAGCAAACCTCCGGGACAGGGGAATGAAAAACTGTTTTTT
CASKPPGQGNEKLFF
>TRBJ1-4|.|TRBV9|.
TGTGCCAGCAGCATTGGGGGGGCTAATGAAAAACTGTTTTTT
CASSIGGANEKLFF
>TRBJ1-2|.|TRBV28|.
TGTGCCAGCCCGTCTAGGGGCTACACCTTC
CASPSRGYTF
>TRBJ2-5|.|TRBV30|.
TGTGCCTGGAGCAGTTTAACAACCGGTACCCAGTACTTC
CAWSSLTTGTQYF
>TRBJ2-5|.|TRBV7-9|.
TGTGCCAGCAGCTCCCCGGGACAACAAGAGACCCAGTACTTC
CASSSPGQQETQYF
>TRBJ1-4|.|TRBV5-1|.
TGCGCCAGCAGCTGGGGGGCTCCCCAGGATGAAAAACTGTTTTTT
CASSWGAPQDEKLFF
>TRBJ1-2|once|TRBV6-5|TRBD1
TGTGCCAGCAGAGTGGGACAGGGGTTGGGCTACACCTTC
CASRVGQGLGYTF
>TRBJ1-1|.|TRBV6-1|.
TGTGCCAGCAGCCAAATGATGAACACTGAAGCTTTCTTT
CASSQMMNTEAFF
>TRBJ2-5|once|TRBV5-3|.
TGTGCCAGAAGCCCACCGTGGGCGTATCAAGAGACCCAGTACTTC
CARSPPWAYQETQYF
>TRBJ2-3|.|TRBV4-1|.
TGCGCCAGCAGCCAAGTTCCGGGACCCACCACGTCGGATACGCAGTATTTT
CASSQVPGPTTSDTQYF
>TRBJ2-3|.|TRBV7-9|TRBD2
TGTGCCAGCAGCTCGGGACTAGCGAGGGCAGATACGCAGTATTTT
CASSSGLARADTQYF
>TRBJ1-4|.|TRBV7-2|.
TGTGCCAGCAGCTTATCTTCAACTAATGAAAAACTGTTTTTT
CASSLSSTNEKLFF
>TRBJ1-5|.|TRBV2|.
TGTGCCAGCAGTCCGGACAGAAATCAGCCCCAGCATTTT
CASSPDRNQPQHF
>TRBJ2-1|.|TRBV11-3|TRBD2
TGTGCCAGCAGCCTAGCGGGGGTCTACAATGAGCAGTTCTTC
CASSLAGVYNEQFF
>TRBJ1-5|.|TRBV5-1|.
TGCGCCAGCAGCTTGTATCCAGCTAGCGATGTTAGCAATCAGCCCCAGCATTTT
CASSLYPASDVSNQPQHF
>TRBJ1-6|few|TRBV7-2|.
TGTGCCAGCAGCGCCTCCTCCTATAATTCACCCCTCCACTTT
CASSASSYNSPLHF
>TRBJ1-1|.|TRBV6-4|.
TGTGCCAGCAGTGTTGAGGGGAACACTGAAGCTTTCTTT
CASSVEGNTEAFF
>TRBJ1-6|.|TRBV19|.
TGTGCCAGTAGTATCTTTCAGGGATCCAATTCACCCCTCCACTTT
CASSIFQGSNSPLHF
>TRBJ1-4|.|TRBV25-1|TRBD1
TGTGCCAGCAGTGCCCAGGGGGCAACTAATGAAAAACTGTTTTTT
CASSAQGATNEKLFF